This record concerns one T cell receptor (beta chain) sequence. Antigen specificity is unknown. This specimen comes from a study of cytomegalovirus exposure and HLA in healthy donors. Overall study results and limits: HLA alleles were associated with some 16,000 TCR beta sequences in a later analysis at 0.05 false discovery rate.

The CDR3 is 16 residues long. Looked up from germline, CDR1 is SNHLY and CDR2 is FYNNEI. The V and J ends lost 6 bases and 2 bases, in that order; junction bases with no gene match: 9. Researchers ran the PCR with 60 Vbeta and 13 Jbeta primers. Profiling relied on immunoSEQ multiplex PCR, and the TCRdb table lists in-frame clones only, not all of them. The sample includes 150,000 to 200,000 clones. The material sequenced was PBMCs. The receptor was derived from a woman aged 55-69 years in good health and CMV-seronegative. This chain uses TRBV2 with TRBJ2-3, with 9 bases fitting TRBD1. DNA for the CDR3: TGTGCCAGCAGGAGATACCGGGACAGGGTCACAGATACGCAGTATTTT. Its translation is CASRRYRDRVTDTQYF.